A selection of T cell receptor beta chains follows, all from one sample in a study of identical twins. TCRdb reprocessed the 5' RACE reads via MiXCR and lists one record per CDR3 protein. The table records around 960,000 distinct CDR3 sequences, more than 9% of them present only once. The data also belong to a second study, concerning yellow fever vaccine responses in identical twins.

Sequencing input: PBMCs. The receptors were gathered from a woman younger than 30 in good health. CDR3s leave out the opening cysteine and the closing phenylalanine or tryptophan. Clone size is stated in some rows and not others, as once, few, many or a class when expanded.

abundance: .
v_gene: TRBV12-3/TRBV12-4
CDR3aa: ASSSSGRAPETQY

abundance: few
v_gene: TRBV6-2/TRBV6-3
CDR3aa: ASSYPIASGRTSSYEQY

abundance: .
v_gene: TRBV20-1
CDR3aa: SAPPGTGRNTEAF

abundance: .
v_gene: TRBV29-1
CDR3aa: SVGTGDYYEQY

abundance: few
v_gene: TRBV5-1
CDR3aa: ASRKGQIFTDTQY

abundance: few
v_gene: TRBV6-1
CDR3aa: ASWGLGVRSSYNEQF

abundance: .
v_gene: TRBV19
CDR3aa: ASTPGGQGRYNEQF

abundance: .
v_gene: TRBV9
CDR3aa: ASSVARTSYEQY

abundance: .
v_gene: TRBV6-1
CDR3aa: ASSLSGGSSYNDQF

abundance: few
v_gene: TRBV5-1
CDR3aa: ASSPFRTGGAGANVLT

abundance: few
v_gene: TRBV7-3
CDR3aa: ASSPKSGSLGTDTQY

abundance: few
v_gene: TRBV5-1
CDR3aa: ASSSQGAGNTEAF

abundance: few
v_gene: TRBV29-1
CDR3aa: SVHAGTEAF

abundance: few
v_gene: TRBV5-1
CDR3aa: ASRTGMQNSPLH

abundance: few
v_gene: TRBV15
CDR3aa: ATSGRDRGPYTGELF

abundance: .
v_gene: TRBV14
CDR3aa: ASSQDRGRVMMTDTQY

abundance: few
v_gene: TRBV2
CDR3aa: ARTTSGGQETQY

abundance: few
v_gene: TRBV3-1
CDR3aa: ASSPSNREQF

abundance: few
v_gene: TRBV18
CDR3aa: ASSESGGPYNEQF

abundance: .
v_gene: TRBV7-9
CDR3aa: ASSPGTSGGGNIQY

abundance: .
v_gene: TRBV10-2
CDR3aa: ASRGGLAGTQY

abundance: many
v_gene: TRBV12-3/TRBV12-4
CDR3aa: ASSSKGNSPLH